This TCR beta chain is from a study of blood T cell repertoires in COVID-19. Across the study: Sources were T cells, B-cell-depleted T cells, or PBMCs; the material itself was cDNA or gDNA.

The protocol was immunoSEQ multiplex PCR, while the TCRdb copy is restricted to in-frame clones and leaves out a portion. Counted here are approximately 110,000 clones, roughly 84% occurring once; the ten biggest clones make up roughly 8.2%. Concerning this clone: Different DNA sequences within this sample yield the same CDR3.

The CDR3 is 12 amino acids. Between the trimmed V and J ends, which lost 4 bases and 4 bases, there was a span of 8 bases. In germline, CDR1 is SNHLY, CDR2 FYNNEI. This sequence originates from a woman older than 75 with active or convalescent COVID-19. Specimen: peripheral blood. This sequence joins TRBV2 and TRBJ2-7; D unresolved. The CDR3 region has the DNA TGTGCCAGCAGTGTGAGTAGTTACGAGCAGTACTTC. It translates to CASSVSSYEQYF.